The clone carrying this T cell receptor (beta chain) has a single count. What it recognizes is unknown. The sample belongs to a study of cytomegalovirus exposure and HLA in healthy donors. Study-level points and caveats: Later on, analysis showed that most CMV-associated TCR beta chains appeared to be HLA-restricted.

The PCR made use of 60 Vbeta and 13 Jbeta primers. The table came from immunoSEQ multiplex PCR; TCRdb's copy has only in-frame clones and leaves some out. There are about 150,000 clones in the sample; over 75% occur only once, and roughly 0.7% lies in the top ten. Germline CDR1 and CDR2: SGHTA and FQGNSA. CDR3 length: 12 residues. The V end was cut by 6 bases, the J end by 3 bases, with 8 bases between. This rearrangement joins TRBV7-2 to TRBJ1-1; a possible D gene is TRBD1 (5 bases). Specimen: PBMCs. This receptor was obtained from a male donor in good health and CMV-seronegative. The CDR3, as DNA: TGTGCCAGCAGGGTGGGGCACACTGAAGCTTTCTTT. Translated, it gives CASRVGHTEAFF.